This TCR beta chain is from a study of cytomegalovirus exposure and HLA in healthy donors. V lost 9 bases and J 5 bases, leaving 17 bases between the germline ends. Germline V gene sequence: CDR1 MDHEN, CDR2 SYDVKM. The CDR3 contains 13 residues. PCR was performed using 60 Vbeta and 13 Jbeta primers. The table came from immunoSEQ multiplex PCR; TCRdb's copy has only in-frame clones and leaves some out. The top ten clones hold 2% to 2.5% of a sample with tens of thousands of clones, around 75% of them seen once. This chain connects TRBV28 to TRBJ2-7; D is perhaps TRBD1 (6 bases). The clonotype was recovered from a man between 35 and 55 years old in good health and CMV-seronegative. What was sequenced was PBMCs. In DNA form, the CDR3 reads TGTGCCAGTAACTCGGGACACACGGACGAGCAGTACTTC. Amino acid sequence: CASNSGHTDEQYF. The variable domain in full, with the rest retrieved from reference TRBV28 and TRBJ2-7, is DVKVTQSSRYLVKRTGEKVFLECVQDMDHENMFWYRQDPGLGLRLIYFSYDVKMKEKGDIPEGYSVSREKKERFSLILESASTNQTSMYLCASNSGHTDEQYFGPGTRLTVT.